What follows are 10 T cell receptor beta chains derived from one specimen sequenced in a study of OX40 agonist ivuxolimab in advanced cancers. Generated by immunoSEQ multiplex PCR, the TCRdb table keeps only in-frame clones and is missing some. The repertoire holds tens of thousands of clones, with approximately 86% as singletons. This specimen was CD4+ or CD8+ T cells sorted from blood, taken in a trial of the OX40 agonist ivuxolimab. The receptors here all came from an adult with an advanced solid tumor such as melanoma, head and neck, liver or kidney cancer.

V is TRBV5-1 and J is TRBJ2-6; D gene ambiguous. This CDR3 has 15 residues. V was clipped by 5 bases and J by 1 base, with 10 bases between them. Germline assignment: CDR1 SGHRS and CDR2 YFSETQ. The DNA of the CDR3 is TGCGCCAGCAGTTTAGACGGATCTGGGGCCAACGTCCTGACTTTC. This translates into CASSLDGSGANVLTF. Supplemented by reference TRBV5-1 and TRBJ2-6, the full variable domain reads KAGVTQTPRYLIKTRGQQVTLSCSPISGHRSVSWYQQTPGQGLQFLFEYFSETQRNKGNFPGRFSGRQFSNSRSEMNVSTLELGDSALYLCASSLDGSGANVLTFGAGSRLTVL.

The gene calls are TRBV5-1 and TRBJ1-3, with unresolved D. The CDR3 consists of 16 residues. V was cut by 1 base and J by 0 bases, with 11 bases left in between. Germline V gene sequence: CDR1 SGHRS, CDR2 YFSETQ. In nucleotides, the CDR3 is TGCGCCAGCAGCTTGAGGACGGGAAGCTCTGGAAACACCATATATTTT. It specifies CASSLRTGSSGNTIYF.

The chain employs TRBV27 and TRBJ2-6; D is tentatively TRBD1 or TRBD2 (5 bases each). The CDR3 totals 18 residues. V lost 4 bases and J lost 2, with 18 bases in between. CDR1 and CDR2 from the germline V gene are MNHEY and SMNVEV (reference sequence). The CDR3 loop reads CASSYRGPRETGANVLTF. The CDR3 DNA is TGTGCCAGCAGTTATAGGGGACCCAGGGAGACTGGGGCCAACGTCCTGACTTTC.

This clone was seen only once. The V gene is TRBV7-2, the J gene TRBJ1-2; no clear D gene. V was pared by 2 bases and J by 3 bases, with 10 bases between. This CDR3 is 14 amino acids long. Germline CDR1 SGHTA, CDR2 FQGNSA. CDR3 protein: CASSLNLGHYGYTF. Written as DNA, the CDR3 is TGTGCCAGCAGCTTAAATCTGGGCCACTATGGCTACACCTTC. Based on the CDR3 plus reference TRBV7-2 and TRBJ1-2, the full variable domain is GAGVSQSPSNKVTEKGKDVELRCDPISGHTALYWYRQSLGQGLEFLIYFQGNSAPDKSGLPSDRFSAERTGGSVSTLTIQRTQQEDSAVYLCASSLNLGHYGYTFGSGTRLTVV.

The chain recombines TRBV6-1 with TRBJ1-2; 8 positions match TRBD1. J was trimmed by 7 bases and V by 5 bases; bases with no gene match: 9. The germline V gene has CDR1 MNHNS and CDR2 SASEGT. The CDR3 length is 14 residues. The chain's CDR3 is CASSRGQGIAGYTF. DNA for the CDR3: TGTGCCAGCAGTCGAGGACAGGGAATAGCTGGCTACACCTTC.

The chain has TRBV9 and TRBJ1-5; D might be TRBD1 (6 bases). Germline lookup yields CDR1 SGDLS and CDR2 YYNGEE. The length of the CDR3 is 15 residues. V lost 3 bases to trimming and J lost 4 bases, with 14 bases between them. CDR3 DNA sequence: TGTGCCAGCAGCGCCCGGGAGGGGGTAAATCAGCCCCAGCATTTT. Its translation: CASSAREGVNQPQHF. The whole variable domain, remainder taken from reference TRBV9 and TRBJ1-5, is DSGVTQTPKHLITATGQRVTLRCSPRSGDLSVYWYQQSLDQGLQFLIQYYNGEERAKGNILERFSAQQFPDLHSELNLSSLELGDSALYFCASSAREGVNQPQHFGDGTRLSIL.

This rearrangement joins TRBV14 to TRBJ2-5, with 8 nucleotides matching TRBD2. CDR1 SGHDN and CDR2 FVKESK come from the germline V gene. The CDR3 contains 14 residues. With 4 bases clipped from V and 5 bases from J, the junction kept 6 bases outside the gene matches. CDR3 sequence: CASSPGGAGETQYF. In nucleotides, the CDR3 is TGTGCCAGCAGCCCGGGAGGGGCAGGGGAGACCCAGTACTTC.

The V call is TRBV6-5, the J call TRBJ2-4; the D call may be TRBD1 or TRBD2 (5 bases each). This CDR3 spans 16 amino acids. V was shortened by 0 bases and J by 6 bases, with 15 bases between the two germline ends. In germline, CDR1 is MNHEY, CDR2 SVGAGI. The CDR3 DNA reads TGTGCCAGCAGTTACTCAAGGGCTAGCAGGGTAAACATTCAGTACTTC. As protein: CASSYSRASRVNIQYF.

The count of this clone is one. The chain is built from TRBV27 and TRBJ2-3; D is tentatively TRBD1 or TRBD2 (6 bases each). V was clipped by 6 bases and J by 1 base, with 17 bases between them. The CDR3 has 16 residues. Germline CDR1 MNHEY, CDR2 SMNVEV (reference sequence). In DNA form, the CDR3 reads TGTGCCAGCAGCCCGGGGGCGACACCACGCACAGATACGCAGTATTTT. Its translation: CASSPGATPRTDTQYF.

This clone was observed a handful of times. This rearrangement joins TRBV9 to TRBJ1-2; possibly TRBD1 for D (5 bases). In germline, CDR1 is SGDLS, CDR2 YYNGEE. This CDR3 spans 15 amino acids. V lost 4 bases and J 3 bases, leaving 16 bases between the germline ends. CDR3 residues: CASSSAGRVDYGYTF. CDR3 nucleotides: TGTGCCAGCAGCTCCGCCGGCAGGGTCGACTATGGCTACACCTTC.